The 9 T cell receptor beta chains reported below all come from one sample, sequenced in a study of sequential checkpoint blockade in melanoma. Indicated treatment: randomized to nivolumab then ipilimumab (arm A) or the reverse (arm B). TCRdb's table, derived via immunoSEQ multiplex PCR, lists solely in-frame clones and lacks some. The data show 1,500 to 2,000 clones, roughly 23% seen once. This material consisted of tumor tissue (inferred from file names), taken from a patient given nivolumab and ipilimumab in sequence. The receptor source for this set is a human donor with melanoma.

This clone was observed a few times. The CDR3 sequence is CASSQDRINYGYTF. CDR3 nucleotide sequence: TGCGCCAGCAGTCAGGACAGGATTAACTATGGCTACACCTTC. This chain joins TRBV23-1 and TRBJ1-2; 7 bases agree with TRBD1. TRBV23-1 is designated an ORF whose function remains uncertain. The CDR3 length is 14 residues. V lost 3 bases to trimming and J lost 1 base; unmatched junction nucleotides: 2.

This clone was counted a few times. The V gene is TRBV5-1, the J gene TRBJ2-7; D gene uncertain. The germline V and J ends were trimmed by 4 bases and 0 bases, with 11 bases remaining between them. Germline CDR1 and CDR2: SGHRS and YFSETQ. The CDR3 extends over 14 amino acids. In DNA form, the CDR3 reads TGCGCCAGCAGCCCGGGCCTGAGCTCCTACGAGCAGTACTTC. This sequence encodes CASSPGLSSYEQYF.

By its share, this clone is medium-sized (0.01 to 0.1%). The genes are TRBV11-3 and TRBJ2-7; tentative D call: TRBD2 (6 bases). The CDR3 length is 15 residues. Trimming took 3 bases from V and 5 from J, leaving 17 bases between them. CDR1 and CDR2 from the germline V gene are SGHNT and YENEEA. The CDR3 loop reads CASSLGWAGSHEQYF. The CDR3 nucleotides are TGTGCCAGCAGCTTGGGTTGGGCGGGATCCCACGAGCAGTACTTC.

Judged by abundance, this clone is medium-sized. This chain links TRBV6-8 with TRBJ1-2; TRBD1 might be the D (6 bases). V lost 5 bases and J 0 bases, leaving 13 bases between the germline ends. CDR1 and CDR2 from the germline V gene are MNHGY and SAAAGT. CDR3 size: 15 residues. The CDR3 is CASSAPGQPNYGYTF. Written as DNA, the CDR3 is TGTGCCAGCAGTGCCCCGGGACAACCTAACTATGGCTACACCTTC.

This clone is medium-sized by share. J is TRBJ1-2 and V is TRBV11-3; the D is unclear. The CDR3 length is 15 residues. Germline V gene data show CDR1 as SGHNT and CDR2 as YENEEA. V lost 5 bases and J 5 bases, leaving 18 bases between the germline ends. The CDR3 region is CASSPRPTSLYGYTF. CDR3 nucleotide sequence: TGTGCCAGCAGCCCCCGACCGACCTCCCTTTATGGCTACACCTTC.

Judged by abundance, this clone is large. The CDR3 DNA reads as TGTGCCAGCAGCCCCGAGGGGCCCGAGACCCAGTACTTC. This codes for CASSPEGPETQYF. V is TRBV6-8 and J is TRBJ2-5, with D perhaps matching TRBD1 or TRBD2 (5 bases each). CDR1 MNHGY and CDR2 SAAAGT come from the germline V gene. The germline V and J ends were trimmed by 6 bases and 5 bases, with 13 bases remaining between them. The CDR3 has 13 residues.

J is TRBJ2-1 and V is TRBV10-2; 15 nucleotides agree with TRBD2. The CDR3 runs 16 residues. CDR1 and CDR2 (germline): WSHSY, SAAADI. With 6 bases clipped from V and 10 bases from J, the junction kept 10 bases outside the gene matches. CDR3 coding DNA: TGCGCCAGCAGCGTTGTCGGACTAGCGGGGGGGCTGGAGCAGTTCTTC. Translation: CASSVVGLAGGLEQFF.

This clone showed up just a few times. This chain links TRBV5-1 with TRBJ1-1; a possible D gene is TRBD1 (6 bases). The CDR3 loop spans 15 amino acids. CDR1 and CDR2 (germline): SGHRS, YFSETQ. Deletions cut 4 bases from V and 6 bases from J, with 19 bases between. The CDR3: CASSVGLQGTAEAFF. CDR3 DNA sequence: TGCGCCAGCAGCGTGGGGTTGCAGGGGACGGCTGAAGCTTTCTTT.

In its sample, this clone was seen once. The gene calls are TRBV18 and TRBJ2-5, with D maybe TRBD2 (6 bases). Between the trimmed V and J ends, which lost 3 bases and 5 bases, there was a span of 16 bases. The CDR3 contains 15 residues. Germline V gene lookup returns CDR1 KGHSH and CDR2 LQKENI. The CDR3 sequence: CASSPEGLWWETQYF. CDR3 bases: TGTGCCAGCTCACCGGAGGGCCTGTGGTGGGAGACCCAGTACTTC.